Listed here are 23 T cell receptor beta chains from one sample, sequenced in a study of blood T cell repertoires in COVID-19 (dated by TCRdb to the early 2020s). The protocol used for the library was the immunoSEQ multiplex PCR assay. TCRdb obtained this table from immuneACCESS and retained in-frame rearrangements with V and J assigned. These tables miss some clones; where compared with another copy, unresolved V genes account for less than half of the shortfall, and the remainder is unexplained. Recorded for this sample are under 75,000 clones; around 87% of them occurred a single time. Roughly 2.8% of the sample rests with the top ten. The sample comprised peripheral blood. These receptors came from a man aged 50-59 years with acute or convalescent COVID-19.

This clone came up a few times. The rearrangement uses TRBV6-5 and TRBJ1-1, with D unclear. The ends were cut back, 2 bases at V and 7 bases at J, with 5 bases in the middle. The CDR3 spans 11 residues. Germline V gene data show CDR1 as MNHEY and CDR2 as SVGAGI. The CDR3 sequence is CASSYSGEAFF. The CDR3 bases are TGTGCCAGCAGTTACAGCGGTGAAGCTTTCTTT.

In its sample, this clone was seen a few times. This rearrangement joins TRBV5-1 to TRBJ2-7; 7 bases are a match to TRBD1. CDR1 and CDR2 from the germline V gene are SGHRS and YFSETQ. There are 13 residues in the CDR3. The junction had 9 bases not matched to a gene; V was cut back by 7 bases and J by 5 bases. The CDR3 nucleotides read TGCGCCAGCCGAGAGACAGGGACAAACGAGCAGTACTTC. Translated, it gives CASRETGTNEQYF.

The chain has TRBV7-2 and TRBJ1-1; tentative D call: TRBD1 (6 bases). The V and J ends lost 5 bases and 1 base respectively, with 20 bases between them. This CDR3 has 17 amino acids. The V gene's germline CDR1 is SGHTA and CDR2 FQGNSA. CDR3 protein: CASSHRLLGGANTEAFF. The CDR3 DNA is TGTGCCAGCAGCCACCGCCTCCTTGGGGGGGCGAACACTGAAGCTTTCTTT.

This rearrangement joins TRBV9 to TRBJ1-5, with D possibly matching TRBD1 (6 bases). The CDR3 has 15 residues. Germline V gene data show CDR1 as SGDLS and CDR2 as YYNGEE. V was clipped by 0 bases and J by 5 bases, with 12 bases between them. Here the CDR3 reads CASSVGRGKDQPQHF. DNA for the CDR3: TGTGCCAGCAGCGTAGGCAGGGGAAAGGATCAGCCCCAGCATTTT.

The J gene is TRBJ1-1, the V gene TRBV9; D not certain. Germline loops: CDR1 SGDLS, CDR2 YYNGEE. The CDR3 is made up of 14 amino acids. V was clipped by 3 bases and J by 1 base, with 10 bases between them. The CDR3 here is CASSGQSTNTEAFF. CDR3 bases: TGTGCCAGCAGCGGGCAAAGTACGAACACTGAAGCTTTCTTT.

This chain links TRBV4-1 with TRBJ2-7; D gene ambiguous. Germline V gives CDR1 MGHRA, CDR2 YSYEKL. The CDR3 length is 12 residues. Trimming left V 0 bases short and J 3 bases short, with 3 bases between. CDR3 sequence: CASSQDGYEQYF. The CDR3 bases are TGCGCCAGCAGCCAAGACGGCTACGAGCAGTACTTC.

Only a few counts were recorded for this clone. Here the CDR3 reads CASSSSTGQPQHF. CDR3 DNA sequence: TGTGCCAGCAGTAGCAGTACAGGTCAGCCCCAGCATTTT. V usage is TRBV12-3 or TRBV12-4 and J usage is TRBJ1-5; D may be TRBD1 (5 bases). The CDR3 extends over 13 amino acids. V dropped 5 bases and J dropped 6 bases, with 11 bases sitting between them.

The chain employs TRBV3-1 (or the pseudogene TRBV3-2) and TRBJ1-2, with 9 bases fitting TRBD1. CDR3 length: 12 residues. Germline V gene lookup returns CDR1 LGHDT and CDR2 YNNKEL (reference sequence). V shed 6 bases, J shed 8 bases, and the junction held 4 bases outside the gene matches. The DNA for the CDR3 is TGTGCCAGCAGGACAGGGGGAGGCGGCTACACCTTC. Amino acids: CASRTGGGGYTF.

V gene TRBV6-2 or TRBV6-3 combines with J gene TRBJ2-2, with D possibly matching TRBD1 (5 bases). CDR1 is MNHEY and CDR2 is SVGEGT in the germline V gene. V dropped 2 bases and J dropped 5 bases, with 12 bases sitting between them. This CDR3 has 15 residues. The DNA for the CDR3 is TGTGCCAGCAGTTACGCAGGGTTGTTGACCGGGGAGCTGTTTTTT. It translates to CASSYAGLLTGELFF.

The J gene is TRBJ1-2, the V gene TRBV7-2; TRBD1 agrees at 8 bases. J lost 1 base, V lost 1 base, and 2 bases had no gene match. The CDR3 runs to 15 residues. The germline V gene has CDR1 SGHTA and CDR2 FQGNSA. The CDR3 region is CASSLGQGNNYGYTF. In DNA form, the CDR3 reads TGTGCCAGCAGCTTAGGACAGGGGAATAACTATGGCTACACCTTC.

This clone was observed once. The rearrangement uses TRBV16 and TRBJ1-2; 8 nucleotides align to TRBD1. V lost 3 bases to trimming and J lost 6 bases; unmatched junction nucleotides: 3. The germline gives CDR1 KGHSY, CDR2 FQNENV. The CDR3 has 13 residues. CDR3 sequence: CASSHGQGDGYTF. The DNA of the CDR3 is TGTGCCAGCAGCCACGGACAGGGAGATGGCTACACCTTC.

The chain recombines TRBV19 with TRBJ2-1; D might be TRBD2 (6 bases). The germline V and J ends were trimmed by 5 bases and 0 bases, with 11 bases remaining between them. The CDR3 spans 15 residues. Germline CDR1 and CDR2: LNHDA and SQIVND (reference sequence). The CDR3 loop reads CASSRAGGSYNEQFF. In DNA, the CDR3 is TGTGCCAGTAGTCGAGCGGGCGGCTCCTACAATGAGCAGTTCTTC.

The rearrangement uses TRBV5-1 and TRBJ1-2, with D possibly matching TRBD1 (5 bases). Trimming took off 0 bases at V and 6 bases at J, with 15 bases between the two ends. The CDR3 is 15 amino acids. Germline V lookup: CDR1 SGHRS, CDR2 YFSETQ. The CDR3 sequence: CASSLESGDSDGYTF. The DNA for the CDR3 is TGCGCCAGCAGCTTGGAATCGGGGGACTCTGATGGCTACACCTTC.

The rearrangement uses TRBV11-3 and TRBJ2-1, with 11 positions matching TRBD1. The CDR3 has 17 amino acids. From germline, CDR1 is SGHNT and CDR2 YENEEA. With V trimmed by 5 bases and J by 2 bases, 8 bases remained unmatched. The DNA of the CDR3 is TGTGCCAGCAGCCCCCGGGACAGGGGGGCGACCTACAATGAGCAGTTCTTC. Protein product: CASSPRDRGATYNEQFF.

The V call is TRBV18, the J call TRBJ1-1; 8 bases agree with TRBD1. J gave up 0 bases and V 6 bases, and 6 bases lay outside the gene matches. The CDR3 runs to 15 residues. The germline V gene has CDR1 KGHSH and CDR2 LQKENI. CDR3: CASSTGGGMNTEAFF. The CDR3 DNA follows: TGTGCCAGCTCTACAGGGGGAGGGATGAACACTGAAGCTTTCTTT.

This clone was detected only once. This chain connects TRBV7-2 to TRBJ2-1; TRBD1 matches at 7 bases. This CDR3 comprises 15 residues. In germline, CDR1 is SGHTA, CDR2 FQGNSA. Unmatched junction bases numbered 6, after V lost 5 bases and J lost 2 bases. CDR3 residues: CASSRTGQAYNEQFF. Written as DNA, the CDR3 is TGTGCCAGCAGCCGGACAGGTCAAGCCTACAATGAGCAGTTCTTC.

The CDR3 DNA is TGCAGCGGGGACATCACTAACTATGGCTACACCTTC. Protein sequence: CSGDITNYGYTF. J is TRBJ1-2 and V is TRBV29-1; possible D gene TRBD1, 6 bases. Trimming took 7 bases from V and 0 from J, leaving 9 bases between them. The germline V gene has CDR1 SQVTM and CDR2 ANQGSEA. The CDR3 consists of 12 residues.

V usage is TRBV6-2 or TRBV6-3 and J usage is TRBJ2-1, with D perhaps matching TRBD1 (6 bases). Trimming removed 5 bases at V and 6 bases at J, with 20 bases between. The CDR3 consists of 16 residues. Germline loops: CDR1 MNHEY, CDR2 SVGEGT. The CDR3 is CASSPPQGDLRNEQFF. The DNA for the CDR3 is TGTGCCAGCAGTCCACCACAGGGTGATCTCCGCAATGAGCAGTTCTTC.

This chain uses TRBV28 with TRBJ2-5; 12 bases map to TRBD2. This CDR3 contains 16 residues. The V segment lost 4 bases and the J segment 1 base; nucleotides outside the gene matches: 4. The germline V gene has CDR1 MDHEN and CDR2 SYDVKM. CDR3 coding DNA: TGTGCCAGCAGTTCATGGACTAGCGGGGTCCAAGAGACCCAGTACTTC. It codes for CASSSWTSGVQETQYF.

The gene calls are TRBV15 and TRBJ1-5; weak D call: TRBD1 (5 bases). The CDR3 loop spans 15 amino acids. V was pared by 0 bases and J by 6 bases, with 12 bases between. Looked up from germline, CDR1 is LNHNV and CDR2 is YYDKDF (reference sequence). The DNA of the CDR3 is TGTGCCACCAGCAGAGATAGGGGTTTGACTCAGCCCCAGCATTTT. This gives the protein CATSRDRGLTQPQHF.

The gene calls are TRBV29-1 and TRBJ1-1; D might be TRBD1 (5 bases). This CDR3 has 11 residues. The germline gives CDR1 SQVTM, CDR2 ANQGSEA. The germline V and J ends were trimmed by 3 bases and 7 bases, with 9 bases remaining between them. CDR3 loop: CSVDAGYEAFF. The DNA of the CDR3 is TGCAGCGTTGACGCAGGGTATGAAGCTTTCTTT.

The J gene is TRBJ2-1, the V gene TRBV28; TRBD2 aligns across 9 bases. The V segment lost 3 bases and the J segment 6 bases; nucleotides outside the gene matches: 6. The CDR3 extends over 15 amino acids. CDR1 and CDR2 (germline): MDHEN, SYDVKM. CDR3 in DNA: TGTGCCAGCAGTTTGCTGGCGGGAGGGTCCAATGAGCAGTTCTTC. It encodes CASSLLAGGSNEQFF.

The chain has TRBV18 and TRBJ2-2, with a tentative D call TRBD1 (5 bases). V was clipped by 3 bases and J by 1 base, with 9 bases between them. The CDR3 is 15 amino acids. Germline V gene lookup returns CDR1 KGHSH and CDR2 LQKENI. DNA of the CDR3: TGTGCCAGCTCACCCGACAGCCGGAACACCGGGGAGCTGTTTTTT. Protein product: CASSPDSRNTGELFF. The full variable domain, completed using reference TRBV18 and TRBJ2-2, is NAGVMQNPRHLVRRRGQEARLRCSPMKGHSHVYWYRQLPEEGLKFMVYLQKENIIDESGMPKERFSAEFPKEGPSILRIQQVVRGDSAAYFCASSPDSRNTGELFFGEGSRLTVL.